The 8 T cell receptor beta chains presented below share a single source sample, sequenced in a study of Graves' ophthalmopathy and Graves' hyperthyroidism. Amplified TCR beta CDR3 regions were obtained using RNA transcripts as template. Amplification began with first-round RT-PCR using HTBI primers, then second-round multiplex PCR was performed. TCRdb ran MiXCR on the multiplex PCR reads and lists one entry per CDR3 protein. The repertoire holds approximately 1.2 million distinct CDR3 sequences, with about 35% as singletons. The sequenced material came from peripheral blood or thyroid tissue (not recorded which). These receptors all stem from an adult man with Graves' hyperthyroidism.

As for this clonotype: At one end, the junction sequence differs from germline, possibly due to a read error. CDR3 residues: CASRTGAPGYGYTF. The CDR3 nucleotides read TGTGCCAGCAGAACCGGGGCCCCGGGCTATGGCTACACCTTC. The chain couples TRBV10-2 to TRBJ1-2; a possible D gene is TRBD1 (5 bases). The germline gives CDR1 WSHSY, CDR2 SAAADI. The CDR3 extends over 14 amino acids.

CDR3 sequence (DNA): TGTGCCAGCAGCCCCGGACAGGGGCCAAAGGAAAAACTGTTTTTT. Its translation is CASSPGQGPKEKLFF. The rearrangement uses TRBV11-1 and TRBJ1-4; TRBD1 matches 9 bases. V was pared by 5 bases and J by 8 bases, with 9 bases of the junction left unmatched. CDR1 is SGHAT and CDR2 is FQDESV in the germline V gene (reference sequence). The CDR3 sequence is 15 residues long.

This clonotype has ten or more counts. V usage is TRBV9 and J usage is TRBJ1-1, with TRBD1 as a possible D gene (6 bases). Trimming pared 0 bases from V and 1 base from J, leaving 13 bases between. Germline CDR1 SGDLS, CDR2 YYNGEE. This CDR3 is built from 16 residues. This CDR3 is CASSVGGHGANTEAFF. CDR3 nucleotide sequence: TGTGCCAGCAGCGTAGGGGGACACGGGGCGAACACTGAAGCTTTCTTT.

This clonotype was seen many times. DNA of the CDR3: TGCAGTGCTCACGAGAGCGAGGGGATGACCTACGAGCAGTACTTC. Translating it yields CSAHESEGMTYEQYF. V and J are TRBV20-1 and TRBJ2-7, with D possibly called TRBD1 or TRBD2 (5 bases each). Germline V lookup: CDR1 DFQATT, CDR2 SNEGSKA (reference sequence). V lost 5 bases and J lost 2, with 19 bases in between. This CDR3 comprises 15 residues.

This chain links TRBV25-1 with TRBJ1-3; 8 bases are shared with TRBD1. Germline lookup yields CDR1 MGHDK and CDR2 SYGVNS. This CDR3 has 15 residues. With V trimmed by 5 bases and J by 3 bases, 6 bases remained unmatched. The CDR3 nucleotides are TGTGCCAGCAGTTTACCCGGACAGGGTGGAAACACCATATATTTT. This gives the protein CASSLPGQGGNTIYF. Combining the CDR3 with reference TRBV25-1 and TRBJ1-3 gives the whole variable domain EADIYQTPRYLVIGTGKKITLECSQTMGHDKMYWYQQDPGMELHLIHYSYGVNSTEKGDLSSESTVSRIRTEHFPLTLESARPSHTSQYLCASSLPGQGGNTIYFGEGSWLTVV.

This clonotype was seen a few times. The rearrangement joins TRBV10-3 to TRBJ1-2; D gene unclear. V lost 2 bases to trimming and J lost 0 bases, with 10 bases between them. Germline lookup yields CDR1 ENHRY and CDR2 SYGVKD. The CDR3 is 15 residues long. CDR3 bases: TGTGCCATCAGTGAGACTACAGAGACTAACTATGGCTACACCTTC. Translated, it gives CAISETTETNYGYTF.

There are many counts of this clonotype. The chain joins TRBV7-2 to TRBJ1-6; 7 positions agree with TRBD1. CDR1 is SGHTA and CDR2 is FQGNSA in the germline V gene. The CDR3 is 13 residues long. V lost 0 bases, J lost 12 bases, and 2 bases stayed unmatched. In DNA form, the CDR3 reads TGTGCCAGCAGCTTAGCGTCAGGGGGACCCCTCCACTTT. Residues: CASSLASGGPLHF.

This clonotype was counted only a few times. The chain recombines TRBV6-5 with TRBJ1-2; TRBD1 matches at 10 bases. Germline V lookup: CDR1 MNHEY, CDR2 SVGAGI. With 7 bases clipped from V and 3 bases from J, the junction kept 11 bases outside the gene matches. The CDR3 contains 16 residues. The CDR3 region has the DNA TGTGCCAGCAATAATTTCCGGGACAGGGGATACTATGGCTACACCTTC. Translation: CASNNFRDRGYYGYTF.